Sequencing of this T cell receptor beta chain was carried out in a study of cytomegalovirus exposure and HLA in healthy donors. The CDR3 contains 14 residues. Germline loops: CDR1 SGDLS, CDR2 YYNGEE. V was pared by 0 bases and J by 4 bases, with 9 bases between. The study ran its PCR with 60 Vbeta and 13 Jbeta primers. Profiling relied on immunoSEQ multiplex PCR, and the TCRdb table lists in-frame clones only, not all of them. The table has around 150,000 clones, 82% seen once; the top ten hold approximately 1.6%. Study-wide results and caveats: Some highly shared sequence variants likely arose as a pipeline artifact. In a later analysis, TCR beta V- and J-gene trimming showed a link to a missense DCLRE1C variant. According to the study, roughly 160 TCR beta chains were cytomegalovirus-associated. Per a later analysis, HLA-associated TCR beta chains showed more clonal expansion than other, equally common TCR beta chains.

With respect to this clone: The target antigen is unknown.

The chain carries TRBV9 and TRBJ2-3; D ambiguous. The clonotype was recovered from a girl under 18 in good health and CMV-seropositive. Source material: PBMCs. The CDR3 bases are TGTGCCAGCAGCGTAGGTTCCTCCGCAGATACGCAGTATTTT. Translating it yields CASSVGSSADTQYF.